Sequencing of this TCR beta chain was carried out in a study of T cell responses to AZD1222 COVID-19 vaccine. Whole-study results and caveats: Repertoire collection took place solely once the T cell response had peaked. Clonal diversity was possibly underestimated; the donors were predominantly white British and more often female.

This table comes from immunoSEQ multiplex PCR, and its TCRdb copy is limited to in-frame clones, with some not included. The sample carries roughly 95,000 clones, about 90% recorded once. The germline gives CDR1 SEHNR, CDR2 FQNEAQ (reference sequence). The junction had 5 bases not matched to a gene; V was cut back by 5 bases and J by 6 bases. This CDR3 comprises 15 residues. With regard to this clone: The antigen is unknown.

The TCR was taken from an adult who received the AZD1222 COVID-19 vaccine. The V call is TRBV7-9, the J call TRBJ2-1; 12 positions match TRBD2. The input for sequencing was peripheral blood, taken 28 days after the second AZD1222 dose. The chain's CDR3 is CASSRTSGGFNEQFF. The CDR3 nucleotides are TGTGCCAGCAGCCGCACTAGCGGGGGGTTCAATGAGCAGTTCTTC. Variable domain in full (rest from reference TRBV7-9 and TRBJ2-1): DTGVSQNPRHKITKRGQNVTFRCDPISEHNRLYWYRQTLGQGPEFLTYFQNEAQLEKSRLLSDRFSAERPKGSFSTLEIQRTEQGDSAMYLCASSRTSGGFNEQFFGPGTRLTVL.